The 30 T cell receptor beta chains below were found in one sample sequenced in a study of shared clonotypes between healthy human individuals. This table comes from immunoSEQ multiplex PCR, and its TCRdb copy is limited to in-frame clones, with some not included. The table shows roughly 720,000 clones, with 90% occurring only once. Sequencing used memory CD8+ T cells from PBMCs. Subset noted: CD45RO+ cells pooled with CCR7-negative TemRA cells. The receptors come from a man aged 18 to 29 in good health. Some clones in this sample may be carry-over from other donors' samples.

This clone has more than one count but fewer than ten. The V call is TRBV2, the J call TRBJ1-1, with a possible D match to TRBD1 (6 bases). The CDR3 covers 15 residues. V was trimmed by 0 bases and J by 5 bases, leaving 13 bases between them. Germline lookup yields CDR1 SNHLY and CDR2 FYNNEI. CDR3 nucleotides: TGTGCCAGCAGTGAAGCGGGAGGGGGGCGGACTGAAGCTTTCTTT. Its protein is CASSEAGGGRTEAFF.

A note on this clone: A single base separates this from a much larger clone, so it may be a read error. Distinct nucleotide sequences in the sample also encode this CDR3. The chain employs TRBV7-7 and TRBJ2-1; 10 nucleotides agree with TRBD2. Germline V gene data show CDR1 as SSHAT and CDR2 as FNYEAQ (reference sequence). The CDR3 is 15 residues long. The junction had 3 bases not matched to a gene; V was cut back by 3 bases and J by 4 bases. The CDR3 DNA is TGTGCCAGCAGCTTTGGACTAGCGGCGTACAATGAGCAGTTCTTC. Its protein is CASSFGLAAYNEQFF.

This clone was picked up one time. The chain employs TRBV4-3 and TRBJ2-2, with 7 bases matching TRBD2. CDR1 is LGHNA, CDR2 YSLEER, per germline. This CDR3 region has 17 residues. V lost 0 bases, J lost 3 bases, and 7 bases stayed unmatched. CDR3 DNA sequence: TGCGCCAGCAGCCAAGATCGGGCTAGCGGCTACACCGGGGAGCTGTTTTTT. This sequence encodes CASSQDRASGYTGELFF.

J is TRBJ2-1 and V is TRBV19; D not resolved. The V end lost 3 bases, the J end lost 2 bases, and 8 bases lay between the germline ends. Germline CDR1 reads LNHDA; CDR2 reads SQIVND (reference sequence). The CDR3 runs to 14 residues. The CDR3 here is CASSIGKAYNEQFF. The CDR3 nucleotides read TGTGCCAGTAGTATTGGTAAAGCCTACAATGAGCAGTTCTTC.

The chain uses TRBV9 and TRBJ2-1; 10 nucleotides align to TRBD2. The germline CDR1 and CDR2 sequences are SGDLS and YYNGEE. The V segment lost 2 bases and the J segment 3 bases; nucleotides outside the gene matches: 8. The CDR3 spans 17 residues. CDR3 in amino acids: CASSVQTASGSYNEQFF. CDR3 nucleotides: TGTGCCAGCAGCGTTCAGACCGCTAGCGGGAGCTACAATGAGCAGTTCTTC.

This clone was seen just once. In DNA, the CDR3 is TGTGCCAGCAGTAGAGACAGGGGTACCTACAATGAGCAGTTCTTC. Protein product: CASSRDRGTYNEQFF. The chain links TRBV6-4 to TRBJ2-1; 8 bases are a match to TRBD1. CDR3 length: 15 amino acids. After removal of 5 bases from V and 2 bases from J, the junction contained 5 bases not matched to a gene. The germline V gene has CDR1 MRHNA and CDR2 SNTAGT.

J is TRBJ2-3 and V is TRBV5-1; TRBD2 matches 12 bases. CDR1 is SGHRS and CDR2 is YFSETQ in the germline V gene. The junction had 4 bases not matched to a gene; V was cut back by 4 bases and J by 4 bases. This CDR3 region has 15 residues. The CDR3 protein is CASSPTSGRPDTQYF. The CDR3 DNA follows: TGCGCCAGCAGCCCGACTAGCGGGAGACCAGATACGCAGTATTTT.

The chain employs TRBV9 and TRBJ2-3, with TRBD1 matching 9 bases. Per the germline V gene, CDR1 is SGDLS and CDR2 is YYNGEE. V lost 3 bases to trimming and J lost 3 bases; unmatched junction nucleotides: 5. The CDR3 contains 15 residues. As DNA, the CDR3 is TGTGCCAGCAGCGGGGGGACAGGGATAACAGATACGCAGTATTTT. It specifies CASSGGTGITDTQYF.

CDR3 DNA sequence: TGTGCCAGCGGATCGGTCCCGGGACCATTGACCCAGTACTTC. It yields the protein CASGSVPGPLTQYF. The rearrangement links TRBV27 to TRBJ2-5, with D possibly being TRBD1 or TRBD2 (5 bases each). The CDR3 covers 14 residues. V shed 8 bases and J shed 7 bases, with 20 bases lying between them. CDR1 and CDR2 from the germline V gene are MNHEY and SMNVEV (reference sequence).

This chain uses TRBV5-6 with TRBJ2-5; 12 nucleotides align to TRBD2. The CDR3 is 16 residues long. The J segment lost 3 bases and the V segment lost 4 bases, leaving 7 bases of the junction unmatched. CDR1 is SGHDT and CDR2 is YYEEEE in the germline V gene. The DNA for the CDR3 is TGTGCCAGCAGCAAGCTAGCGGGAGGGCTCAAAGAGACCCAGTACTTC. This translates into CASSKLAGGLKETQYF. The variable domain in full, completed from reference TRBV5-6 and TRBJ2-5, reads DAGVTQSPTHLIKTRGQQVTLRCSPKSGHDTVSWYQQALGQGPQFIFQYYEEEERQRGNFPDRFSGHQFPNYSSELNVNALLLGDSALYLCASSKLAGGLKETQYFGPGTRLLVL.

The V gene is TRBV7-9, the J gene TRBJ2-2; D unresolved. Trimming cost V 3 bases and J 2 bases, with 13 bases left between them. This CDR3 has 16 residues. CDR1 and CDR2 (germline): SEHNR, FQNEAQ (reference sequence). CDR3 nucleotides: TGTGCCAGCAGCTTTGCCCCGGGCCCAAACACCGGGGAGCTGTTTTTT. Translated, it gives CASSFAPGPNTGELFF.

J is TRBJ2-5 and V is TRBV28; 10 positions match TRBD2. From germline, CDR1 is MDHEN and CDR2 SYDVKM. The length of the CDR3 is 17 residues. Unmatched junction bases numbered 8, after V lost 3 bases and J lost 1 base. The CDR3 is CASSFSEGLAVQETQYF. In nucleotides, the CDR3 is TGTGCCAGCAGTTTTAGCGAAGGACTAGCGGTCCAAGAGACCCAGTACTTC.

The J gene is TRBJ2-1, the V gene TRBV28; D remains unclear. The CDR3 runs to 11 residues. The germline V gene encodes CDR1 MDHEN and CDR2 SYDVKM. V gave up 8 bases and J gave up 10 bases, with 12 bases separating them. The CDR3 DNA sequence: TGTGCCAGCGGGCCCGGGTGGGAGCAGTTCTTC. This encodes CASGPGWEQFF.

V usage is TRBV14 and J usage is TRBJ2-1, with TRBD2 matching over 7 bases. Trimming took 4 bases from V and 12 from J; bases not matched to a gene: 9. The CDR3 runs to 13 residues. Looked up from germline, CDR1 is SGHDN and CDR2 is FVKESK. The CDR3 loop is CASSPGTTSAQFF. The CDR3 DNA follows: TGTGCCAGCAGCCCAGGGACTACCTCCGCGCAGTTCTTC.

This clone was observed a handful of times. Other DNA sequences in this sample translate to the same CDR3. The gene calls are TRBV19 and TRBJ2-1; the match to TRBD2 covers 13 bases. The J segment lost 7 bases and the V segment lost 6 bases, leaving 3 bases of the junction unmatched. The CDR3 totals 14 residues. Per germline, CDR1 LNHDA and CDR2 SQIVND (reference sequence). For the CDR3, the DNA is TGTGCCAGTAGCTCGGGACTAGCGGGGAATGAGCAGTTCTTC. Translating it yields CASSSGLAGNEQFF. Full variable domain (remainder filled in from reference TRBV19 and TRBJ2-1): DGGITQSPKYLFRKEGQNVTLSCEQNLNHDAMYWYRQDPGQGLRLIYYSQIVNDFQKGDIAEGYSVSREKKESFPLTVTSAQKNPTAFYLCASSSGLAGNEQFFGPGTRLTVL.

This sequence joins TRBV14 and TRBJ1-1; no firm D call. This CDR3 comprises 14 residues. Trimming removed 3 bases at V and 3 bases at J, with 11 bases between. Germline CDR1 reads SGHDN; CDR2 reads FVKESK. The CDR3 DNA reads TGTGCCAGCAGCCACCACCCCGAGTACACTGAAGCTTTCTTT. Protein: CASSHHPEYTEAFF.

The chain couples TRBV29-1 to TRBJ2-1; unclear D gene. V lost 7 bases and J lost 3, with 13 bases in between. The length of the CDR3 is 13 residues. In germline, CDR1 is SQVTM, CDR2 ANQGSEA. The CDR3 loop is CSANDWDYNEQFF. CDR3 DNA sequence: TGCAGCGCGAATGACTGGGACTACAATGAGCAGTTCTTC.

The chain carries TRBV5-6 and TRBJ1-5; D is uncertain. Looked up from germline, CDR1 is SGHDT and CDR2 is YYEEEE. There are 14 residues in the CDR3. V was trimmed by 0 bases and J by 4 bases, leaving 8 bases between them. CDR3 in DNA: TGTGCCAGCAGCTTGGGGTCAGAGAATCAGCCCCAGCATTTT. Translating it yields CASSLGSENQPQHF.

The chain joins TRBV28 to TRBJ1-1; tentative D call: TRBD1 (5 bases). Per germline, CDR1 MDHEN and CDR2 SYDVKM. V dropped 2 bases and J dropped 9 bases, with 10 bases sitting between them. The length of the CDR3 is 12 residues. CDR3 sequence reads: CASSLGGIQAFF. CDR3 in DNA: TGTGCCAGCAGTTTAGGGGGGATCCAAGCTTTCTTT.

The J gene is TRBJ2-7, the V gene TRBV4-3; TRBD2 might be the D (5 bases). Germline values: CDR1 LGHNA, CDR2 YSLEER. The CDR3 is made up of 13 amino acids. V was pared by 5 bases and J by 0 bases, with 8 bases between. CDR3 nucleotides: TGCGCCAGCAGCGAAGGGAGCTCCTACGAGCAGTACTTC. It specifies CASSEGSSYEQYF.

The chain recombines TRBV11-2 with TRBJ1-2, with D maybe TRBD1 (5 bases). Trimming took off 5 bases at V and 4 bases at J, with 11 bases between the two ends. This CDR3 comprises 13 residues. Germline V gene data show CDR1 as SGHAT and CDR2 as FQNNGV. The CDR3 loop reads CASSHRDGYGYTF. The CDR3 coding sequence is TGTGCCAGCAGCCACCGGGACGGCTATGGCTACACCTTC.

In its sample, this clone was seen once. The chain has TRBV30 and TRBJ2-1; the D call may be TRBD1 or TRBD2 (5 bases each). Looked up from germline, CDR1 is GTSNPN and CDR2 is SVGIG (reference sequence). The length of the CDR3 is 14 residues. V was trimmed by 5 bases and J by 3 bases, leaving 14 bases between them. The CDR3 DNA is TGTGCCTGGGGTGAGGGGCGAGGCTACAATGAGCAGTTCTTC. Translated, it gives CAWGEGRGYNEQFF.

The rearrangement uses TRBV4-1 and TRBJ1-4, with D possibly matching TRBD1 (6 bases). V was clipped by 6 bases and J by 7 bases, with 15 bases between them. The CDR3 extends over 14 amino acids. Germline V gene data show CDR1 as MGHRA and CDR2 as YSYEKL. The CDR3 is CASRLTGLGEKLFF. The DNA for the CDR3 is TGCGCCAGCAGATTAACAGGGCTTGGTGAAAAACTGTTTTTT.

J is TRBJ1-2 and V is TRBV7-2; 7 bases align to TRBD1. The CDR3 runs to 16 residues. CDR1 and CDR2 (germline): SGHTA, FQGNSA. The ends lost 1 base at V and 8 bases at J; junction bases unmatched: 13. CDR3 region: CASSLVGLDRAGGYTF. CDR3 nucleotides: TGTGCCAGCAGCTTAGTTGGCCTCGACAGGGCCGGGGGCTACACCTTC.

This clone was picked up a small number of times. The J gene is TRBJ1-2, the V gene TRBV10-2; D is undetermined. Trimming cost V 10 bases and J 4 bases, with 13 bases left between them. Per the germline V gene, CDR1 is WSHSY and CDR2 is SAAADI. CDR3 size: 12 residues. CDR3 coding DNA: TGCGCCACCATCGGACGTTTCTATGGCTACACCTTC. Its protein is CATIGRFYGYTF.

This chain connects TRBV13 to TRBJ2-5; TRBD1 aligns across 8 bases. CDR3 length: 14 amino acids. Germline assignment: CDR1 PRHDT and CDR2 FYEKMQ (reference sequence). J lost 5 bases, V lost 5 bases, and 7 bases had no gene match. DNA for the CDR3: TGTGCCAGCAGCATCCAGGGGGCGGATGAGACCCAGTACTTC. It yields the protein CASSIQGADETQYF. Full variable domain (rest looked up from reference TRBV13 and TRBJ2-5): AAGVIQSPRHLIKEKRETATLKCYPIPRHDTVYWYQQGPGQDPQFLISFYEKMQSDKGSIPDRFSAQQFSDYHSELNMSSLELGDSALYFCASSIQGADETQYFGPGTRLLVL.

The J gene is TRBJ2-5, the V gene TRBV10-3; TRBD1 or TRBD2 may be the D gene (5 bases each). Germline V gives CDR1 ENHRY, CDR2 SYGVKD. V dropped 10 bases and J dropped 4 bases, with 19 bases sitting between them. The CDR3 has 14 amino acids. CDR3 residues: CATRDAESRETQYF. The DNA for the CDR3 is TGTGCCACCCGGGACGCCGAAAGCCGAGAGACCCAGTACTTC.

V usage is TRBV7-6 and J usage is TRBJ2-1, with 7 bases that match TRBD1. CDR3 length equals 12 residues. The V and J ends lost 8 bases and 6 bases, in that order; junction bases with no gene match: 4. Germline CDR1 reads SGHVS; CDR2 reads FNYEAQ. Here the CDR3 reads CASGHRGNEQFF. The CDR3, as DNA: TGTGCCAGCGGCCACAGGGGCAATGAGCAGTTCTTC.

The chain links TRBV11-2 to TRBJ1-1; D unresolved. Trimming removed 1 base from V and 7 bases from J, with 10 bases in between. The CDR3 totals 13 residues. Germline CDR1 reads SGHAT; CDR2 reads FQNNGV. DNA for the CDR3: TGTGCCAGCAGCTTAGCTTCCTGGGATGAAGCTTTCTTT. This translates into CASSLASWDEAFF.

In regard to this clone: Other DNA sequences in this specimen translate into the identical CDR3. The chain uses TRBV27 and TRBJ2-7; 13 bases are shared with TRBD2. CDR3 length: 15 residues. Germline V CDR1 and CDR2: MNHEY, SMNVEV (reference sequence). Germline trimming cut 5 bases from V and 3 bases from J; bases unmatched to any gene: 4. CDR3 sequence reads: CASSPRTSGSYEQYF. The CDR3 DNA reads as TGTGCCAGCAGTCCCCGGACTAGCGGGAGCTACGAGCAGTACTTC.